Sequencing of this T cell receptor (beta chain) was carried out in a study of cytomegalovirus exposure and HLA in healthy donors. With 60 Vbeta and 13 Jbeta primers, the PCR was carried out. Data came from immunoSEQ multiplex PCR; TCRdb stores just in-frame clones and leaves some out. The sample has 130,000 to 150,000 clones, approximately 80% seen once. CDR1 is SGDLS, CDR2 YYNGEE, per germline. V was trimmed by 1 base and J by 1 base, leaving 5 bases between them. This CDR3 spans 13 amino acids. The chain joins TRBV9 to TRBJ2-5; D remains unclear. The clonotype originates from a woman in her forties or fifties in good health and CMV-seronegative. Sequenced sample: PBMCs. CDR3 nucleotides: TGTGCCAGCAGCGTAAGGAGCCAAGAGACCCAGTACTTC. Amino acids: CASSVRSQETQYF.